The 21 T cell receptor beta chains listed next were all sequenced from one sample in a study of technical replicates of blood from a handful of donors. Generated by immunoSEQ multiplex PCR, the TCRdb table keeps only in-frame clones and is missing some. The sample records tens of thousands of clones, about 98% being singletons. Input material: T cells isolated from PBMCs. Receptors were obtained from a human donor in good health.

This rearrangement joins TRBV29-1 to TRBJ2-5, with a weak D call TRBD2 (5 bases). Germline CDR1 reads SQVTM; CDR2 reads ANQGSEA. Trimming shortened V by 0 bases and J by 5 bases, and 13 bases separated the two germline ends. There are 14 residues in the CDR3. Here the CDR3 reads CSVEDRGHRETQYF. Written as DNA, the CDR3 is TGCAGCGTTGAAGATAGAGGGCATCGTGAGACCCAGTACTTC.

This sequence joins TRBV11-2 and TRBJ2-1, with TRBD1 matching over 7 bases. CDR1 and CDR2 from the germline V gene are SGHAT and FQNNGV. Trimming removed 3 bases from V and 2 bases from J; junction bases left unmatched: 7. This CDR3 is 16 amino acids long. CDR3 in amino acids: CASSFFQGTAYNEQFF. CDR3 sequence (DNA): TGTGCCAGCAGCTTTTTTCAGGGGACAGCCTACAATGAGCAGTTCTTC.

This clone has just one count. The chain employs TRBV6-6 and TRBJ2-3, with D uncertain. The CDR3 covers 11 residues. CDR1 is MNHNY, CDR2 SVGAGI, per germline (reference sequence). V lost 6 bases, J lost 2 bases, and 3 bases lay in between. CDR3 residues: CASSSTDTQYF. In DNA form, the CDR3 reads TGTGCCAGCAGCTCCACAGATACGCAGTATTTT.

V and J are TRBV9 and TRBJ1-2, with 8 bases identical to TRBD1. This CDR3 has 13 amino acids. From germline, CDR1 is SGDLS and CDR2 YYNGEE. The junction had 6 bases not matched to a gene; V was cut back by 5 bases and J by 6 bases. DNA for the CDR3: TGTGCCAGCAGTCTCCAGGGGGCTGATGGCTACACCTTC. This sequence encodes CASSLQGADGYTF.

The chain joins TRBV19 to TRBJ2-5; 8 bases are shared with TRBD1. This CDR3 contains 17 residues. With 5 bases clipped from V and 5 bases from J, the junction kept 16 bases outside the gene matches. Germline loops: CDR1 LNHDA, CDR2 SQIVND (reference sequence). CDR3 region: CASSPHMDREFRETQYF. CDR3 coding DNA: TGTGCCAGTAGTCCCCACATGGACAGGGAGTTCCGGGAGACCCAGTACTTC.

A single count supports this clone. The chain uses TRBV6-5 and TRBJ1-4, with D perhaps TRBD1 (6 bases). The V gene lost 7 bases and the J gene lost 7 bases, with 16 bases spanning the gap. The CDR3 is 14 amino acids. The germline V gene encodes CDR1 MNHEY and CDR2 SVGAGI. Written as DNA, the CDR3 is TGTGCCAGCATGGGGGCACTGAGGGGTGAAAAACTGTTTTTT. This gives the protein CASMGALRGEKLFF.

The chain uses TRBV4-1 and TRBJ2-3; tentatively, D is TRBD2 (6 bases). The CDR3 runs 15 residues. Looked up from germline, CDR1 is MGHRA and CDR2 is YSYEKL. V lost 7 bases and J lost 2, with 16 bases in between. The DNA of the CDR3 is TGCGCCAGCACGGGTTCCGGCGGGAACACAGATACGCAGTATTTT. It encodes CASTGSGGNTDTQYF.

V gene TRBV5-1 combines with J gene TRBJ1-3; no clear D gene. CDR1 and CDR2 from the germline V gene are SGHRS and YFSETQ. V shed 0 bases and J shed 0 bases, with 13 bases lying between them. CDR3 length equals 17 residues. The CDR3 sequence: CASSLERPGVSGNTIYF. CDR3 sequence (DNA): TGCGCCAGCAGCTTGGAACGACCCGGGGTCTCTGGAAACACCATATATTTT.

The chain carries TRBV21-1 and TRBJ2-7; the table's D call of TRBD2 was not tested on the DNA. TRBV21-1 is given as a pseudogene. CDR3 size: 18 residues. As DNA, the CDR3 is TGTGCCAGCAGCGGGGGGTATTCGAGTGGGAGGCGGTCCTACGAGCAGTACTTC. Translation gives CASSGGYSSGRRSYEQYF.

This chain links TRBV7-9 with TRBJ1-2, with D perhaps TRBD1 (6 bases). Germline CDR1 and CDR2: SEHNR and FQNEAQ (reference sequence). V shed 3 bases and J shed 7 bases, with 12 bases lying between them. The CDR3 runs 13 residues. This CDR3 is CASSFGQPSGYTF. In DNA, the CDR3 is TGTGCCAGCAGCTTTGGACAGCCCAGTGGCTACACCTTC.

As DNA, the CDR3 is TGCAGCGGGGGACAGCGATCTACGAATACGCAGTATTTT. Encoded protein: CSGGQRSTNTQYF. The chain links TRBV29-1 to TRBJ2-3; 7 bases agree with TRBD1. J lost 7 bases, V lost 7 bases, and 11 bases had no gene match. This CDR3 has 13 amino acids. Looked up from germline, CDR1 is SQVTM and CDR2 is ANQGSEA.

The genes are TRBV5-1 and TRBJ2-5; TRBD2 matches at 7 bases. In germline, CDR1 is SGHRS, CDR2 YFSETQ. Germline trimming cut 0 bases from V and 3 bases from J; bases unmatched to any gene: 14. This CDR3 spans 18 amino acids. CDR3 sequence (DNA): TGCGCCAGCAGCTTGGAAAACGGACTAGTGAGTTTAGAAGAGACCCAGTACTTC. The encoded protein is CASSLENGLVSLEETQYF.

The V and J genes are TRBV7-6 and TRBJ1-4; TRBD1 might be the D (6 bases). Germline CDR1 reads SGHVS; CDR2 reads FNYEAQ. V was cut by 5 bases and J by 8 bases, with 18 bases left in between. The CDR3 is 15 residues long. This chain's CDR3 is CASSGQPGFEEKLFF. The CDR3 DNA reads as TGTGCCAGCAGCGGACAGCCAGGGTTCGAAGAAAAACTGTTTTTT.

The chain uses TRBV27 and TRBJ1-5; 10 bases agree with TRBD1. Trimming cost V 5 bases and J 2 bases; bases outside gene matches: 6. The CDR3 spans 16 residues. The germline gives CDR1 MNHEY, CDR2 SMNVEV (reference sequence). CDR3 amino acids: CASSPGTGVRNQPQHF. The CDR3 DNA sequence: TGTGCCAGCAGTCCGGGGACAGGGGTACGCAATCAGCCCCAGCATTTT.

The CDR3 DNA is TGCGCCAGCAGCTTCTGGGACAGGGTATCAGAGACCCAGTACTTC. Translating it yields CASSFWDRVSETQYF. V and J are TRBV5-1 and TRBJ2-5; 9 bases are shared with TRBD1. From germline, CDR1 is SGHRS and CDR2 YFSETQ. With 2 bases clipped from V and 4 bases from J, the junction kept 6 bases outside the gene matches. This CDR3 is 15 amino acids long. Full variable domain (remainder filled in from reference TRBV5-1 and TRBJ2-5): KAGVTQTPRYLIKTRGQQVTLSCSPISGHRSVSWYQQTPGQGLQFLFEYFSETQRNKGNFPGRFSGRQFSNSRSEMNVSTLELGDSALYLCASSFWDRVSETQYFGPGTRLLVL.

The chain is built from TRBV28 and TRBJ2-1, with D maybe TRBD2 (5 bases). V was pared by 3 bases and J by 8 bases, with 26 bases between. The CDR3 spans 18 residues. Germline CDR1 reads MDHEN; CDR2 reads SYDVKM. As DNA, the CDR3 is TGTGCCAGCAGTTTTCCCCTCACTTTGGGCCATAGCGTCCATGAGCAGTTCTTC. It translates to CASSFPLTLGHSVHEQFF.

The chain uses TRBV6-1 and TRBJ2-7; a weak D match, TRBD1 (5 bases). The CDR3 runs 13 residues. The germline V and J ends were trimmed by 10 bases and 4 bases, with 17 bases remaining between them. The germline V gene encodes CDR1 MNHNS and CDR2 SASEGT. The CDR3 reads CATEDTWLYEQYF. DNA for the CDR3: TGTGCCACCGAGGACACCTGGTTATACGAGCAGTACTTC.

The CDR3 is CATSRDGGPGLAGETQYF. The CDR3 region has the DNA TGTGCCACCAGCAGAGATGGTGGACCTGGACTAGCGGGAGAGACCCAGTACTTC. The chain links TRBV15 to TRBJ2-5, with 11 bases that match TRBD2. Germline V gene lookup returns CDR1 LNHNV and CDR2 YYDKDF (reference sequence). CDR3 length equals 18 residues. V was pared by 0 bases and J by 4 bases, with 10 bases of the junction left unmatched.

The chain has TRBV16 and TRBJ1-2; no definite D call. Germline loops: CDR1 KGHSY, CDR2 FQNENV. The CDR3 spans 13 residues. V was trimmed by 2 bases and J by 5 bases, leaving 9 bases between them. The DNA for the CDR3 is TGTGCCAGCAGCCAAGGACGGGAATATGGCTACACCTTC. It yields the protein CASSQGREYGYTF.

CDR3 loop: CASSQVVTGEYEQYF. The CDR3 DNA reads TGCGCCAGCAGCCAAGTTGTAACGGGGGAGTACGAGCAGTACTTC. The V call is TRBV4-1, the J call TRBJ2-7; TRBD2 is a possible D gene (6 bases). Looked up from germline, CDR1 is MGHRA and CDR2 is YSYEKL. The CDR3 sequence is 15 residues long. V gave up 1 base and J gave up 4 bases, with 14 bases separating them.

The rearrangement joins TRBV2 to TRBJ1-1, with 10 positions matching TRBD1. Trimming cost V 4 bases and J 6 bases; bases outside gene matches: 14. There are 17 residues in the CDR3. CDR1 is SNHLY, CDR2 FYNNEI, per germline. CDR3 region: CASSASPGTGVRAEAFF. As DNA, the CDR3 is TGTGCCAGCAGTGCCTCACCCGGGACAGGGGTTAGGGCTGAAGCTTTCTTT.